These 22 T cell receptor beta chains share one sample of origin, sequenced in a study of blood T cell repertoires in COVID-19. Data came from immunoSEQ multiplex PCR; TCRdb stores just in-frame clones and leaves some out. The table lists 180,000 or so clones, 70% to 90% of them singletons. The sequencing input was peripheral blood. These receptor sequences come from a man between 60 and 70 years old with acute or convalescent COVID-19.

The V call is TRBV27, the J call TRBJ2-1; 12 positions agree with TRBD2. Germline CDR1 MNHEY, CDR2 SMNVEV (reference sequence). The CDR3 covers 16 residues. V was clipped by 6 bases and J by 8 bases; unmatched bases: 11. This CDR3 reads CASSRTLAGGPHEQFF. The CDR3 bases are TGTGCCAGCAGCCGCACCCTAGCGGGAGGGCCTCATGAGCAGTTCTTC.

This rearrangement joins TRBV6-6 to TRBJ2-6; no clear D. From germline, CDR1 is MNHNY and CDR2 SVGAGI (reference sequence). The CDR3 sequence is 13 residues long. V was clipped by 7 bases and J by 4 bases, with 8 bases between them. The CDR3 coding sequence is TGTGCCAGCACTCCCCCGGGGGCCAACGTCCTGACTTTC. Translation: CASTPPGANVLTF.

This clone has a single count. This chain connects TRBV18 to TRBJ2-2; D perhaps matches TRBD2 (5 bases). The length of the CDR3 is 14 residues. Germline V gene data show CDR1 as KGHSH and CDR2 as LQKENI. V shed 2 bases and J shed 4 bases, with 8 bases lying between them. The DNA of the CDR3 is TGTGCCAGCTCACCAGGGAGAACCACCGGGGAGCTGTTTTTT. It yields the protein CASSPGRTTGELFF.

The V call is TRBV27, the J call TRBJ1-4, with D perhaps TRBD1 (6 bases). Trimming pared 5 bases from V and 8 bases from J, leaving 15 bases between. Germline V CDR1 and CDR2: MNHEY, SMNVEV (reference sequence). The length of the CDR3 is 14 residues. DNA of the CDR3: TGTGCCAGCAGTCCCTGGGGGGGGCGCGAAAAACTGTTTTTT. The encoded protein is CASSPWGGREKLFF.

V usage is TRBV27 and J usage is TRBJ1-1; unclear D gene. Trimming took 7 bases from V and 11 from J, leaving 11 bases between them. Germline V gene lookup returns CDR1 MNHEY and CDR2 SMNVEV (reference sequence). CDR3 length: 10 amino acids. CDR3 loop: CASTLYLAFF. CDR3 DNA: TGTGCCAGCACCCTCTATTTGGCTTTCTTT.

The V and J genes are TRBV19 and TRBJ1-5; 8 nucleotides agree with TRBD1. This CDR3 is 14 amino acids long. Germline CDR1 LNHDA, CDR2 SQIVND (reference sequence). Trimming at V came to 5 bases and at J to 4 bases, leaving 4 bases not matched to a gene. The chain's CDR3 is CASSPGQANQPQHF. Written as DNA, the CDR3 is TGTGCCAGTAGTCCGGGACAGGCTAATCAGCCCCAGCATTTT.

This clone was seen just once. The CDR3 is CACRGTSSNQPQHF. CDR3 DNA: TGTGCCTGTAGAGGGACAAGCAGCAATCAGCCCCAGCATTTT. V and J are TRBV30 and TRBJ1-5; possibly TRBD1 for D (6 bases). Germline V lookup: CDR1 GTSNPN, CDR2 SVGIG (reference sequence). The V end was cut by 6 bases, the J end by 1 base, with 13 bases between. This CDR3 spans 14 amino acids.

The chain links TRBV9 to TRBJ2-3; no reliable D call. The V end lost 0 bases, the J end lost 6 bases, and 11 bases lay between the germline ends. The CDR3 is made up of 14 amino acids. Germline lookup yields CDR1 SGDLS and CDR2 YYNGEE. The CDR3, as DNA: TGTGCCAGCAGCGTAGGAAACACCCAGGATACGCAGTATTTT. The encoded protein is CASSVGNTQDTQYF.

The chain joins TRBV27 to TRBJ2-7; maybe TRBD2 (6 bases). CDR3 length: 16 residues. Trimming left V 0 bases short and J 2 bases short, with 14 bases between. Germline values: CDR1 MNHEY, CDR2 SMNVEV (reference sequence). The CDR3 nucleotides are TGTGCCAGCAGTTTATCGAGGCTAGCGTTAACCTACGAGCAGTACTTC. Protein product: CASSLSRLALTYEQYF.

CDR3 sequence reads: CASSPTGTLFYGYTF. In DNA form, the CDR3 reads TGTGCCAGCAGCCCGACCGGGACTCTGTTCTATGGCTACACCTTC. V and J are TRBV11-2 and TRBJ1-2, with TRBD1 as a possible D gene (5 bases). The ends were cut back, 5 bases at V and 4 bases at J, with 17 bases in the middle. The germline CDR1 and CDR2 sequences are SGHAT and FQNNGV. CDR3 length: 15 amino acids.

The J gene is TRBJ1-4, the V gene TRBV5-1; the D gene is possibly TRBD1 (5 bases). V shed 0 bases and J shed 16 bases, with 19 bases lying between them. CDR1 is SGHRS, CDR2 YFSETQ, per germline. The CDR3 consists of 14 residues. CDR3 sequence (DNA): TGCGCCAGCAGCTTGGGAGAGAGCGGGACCCGGCCGTTTTTT. It yields the protein CASSLGESGTRPFF. The entire variable domain, with the rest obtained from reference TRBV5-1 and TRBJ1-4, is as follows: KAGVTQTPRYLIKTRGQQVTLSCSPISGHRSVSWYQQTPGQGLQFLFEYFSETQRNKGNFPGRFSGRQFSNSRSEMNVSTLELGDSALYLCASSLGESGTRPFFGSGTQLSVL.

The J gene is TRBJ2-1, the V gene TRBV19, with 11 bases aligning to TRBD2. Germline CDR1 reads LNHDA; CDR2 reads SQIVND (reference sequence). The CDR3 is 15 residues long. V shed 5 bases, J shed 9 bases, and the junction held 9 bases outside the gene matches. The CDR3 DNA sequence: TGTGCCAGTAGTCTCGTTAGCGGGAGGGCCGTTGAGCAGTTCTTC. Its protein is CASSLVSGRAVEQFF.

The chain is built from TRBV9 and TRBJ2-2; D unresolved. V lost 0 bases and J lost 6, with 6 bases in between. Germline-derived CDR1 and CDR2 are SGDLS and YYNGEE. CDR3 length: 13 amino acids. In nucleotides, the CDR3 is TGTGCCAGCAGCGTAGATGAGGCCGGGGAGCTGTTTTTT. It translates to CASSVDEAGELFF. The full variable domain, completed using reference TRBV9 and TRBJ2-2, is DSGVTQTPKHLITATGQRVTLRCSPRSGDLSVYWYQQSLDQGLQFLIQYYNGEERAKGNILERFSAQQFPDLHSELNLSSLELGDSALYFCASSVDEAGELFFGEGSRLTVL.

The chain employs TRBV7-2 and TRBJ2-7; 11 nucleotides line up with TRBD1. CDR3 length equals 15 residues. With 5 bases clipped from V and 4 bases from J, the junction kept 7 bases outside the gene matches. Germline V CDR1 and CDR2: SGHTA, FQGNSA. CDR3 loop: CASSPGQGAVYEQYF. CDR3 bases: TGTGCCAGCAGCCCCGGACAGGGGGCGGTGTACGAGCAGTACTTC.

The V gene is TRBV5-5, the J gene TRBJ2-7; possible D gene TRBD2, 5 bases. The CDR3 totals 15 residues. Germline CDR1 SGHKS, CDR2 YYEKEE (reference sequence). Trimming took off 0 bases at V and 3 bases at J, with 13 bases between the two ends. The CDR3 loop is CASSLVAVDFYEQYF. The DNA for the CDR3 is TGTGCCAGCAGCTTGGTGGCGGTGGACTTCTACGAGCAGTACTTC.

This clone was recorded only once. V usage is TRBV4-3 and J usage is TRBJ2-2; TRBD2 matches at 13 bases. Germline CDR1 and CDR2: LGHNA and YSLEER. V was pared by 4 bases and J by 2 bases, with 4 bases of the junction left unmatched. The CDR3 is made up of 17 amino acids. The CDR3 sequence is CASSLGGLAGNTGELFF. CDR3 bases: TGCGCCAGCAGCCTAGGGGGACTAGCGGGAAACACCGGGGAGCTGTTTTTT.

The CDR3: CASSPGDRGMEKLFF. DNA of the CDR3: TGCGCCAGCAGCCCCGGCGACAGGGGGATGGAAAAACTGTTTTTT. The chain employs TRBV5-1 and TRBJ1-4; 9 positions match TRBD1. CDR3 length equals 15 residues. Germline assignment: CDR1 SGHRS and CDR2 YFSETQ. With V trimmed by 4 bases and J by 8 bases, 9 bases remained unmatched.

V gene TRBV29-1 combines with J gene TRBJ1-1, with 7 positions matching TRBD1. This CDR3 region has 11 residues. Germline V gives CDR1 SQVTM, CDR2 ANQGSEA. J gave up 6 bases and V 7 bases, and 5 bases lay outside the gene matches. CDR3 amino acids: CSATQGAEAFF. The CDR3 coding sequence is TGCAGCGCTACCCAGGGGGCTGAAGCTTTCTTT.

The rearrangement joins TRBV5-6 to TRBJ2-1; D is unclear. The CDR3 totals 11 residues. The V gene lost 6 bases and the J gene lost 7 bases, with 8 bases spanning the gap. From germline, CDR1 is SGHDT and CDR2 YYEEEE. The CDR3 coding sequence is TGTGCCAGCACCGCCCGGAATGAGCAGTTCTTC. As protein: CASTARNEQFF.

V usage is TRBV15 and J usage is TRBJ2-4; 9 nucleotides line up with TRBD2. The V gene end was trimmed by 4 bases and the J gene end by 6 bases; junction bases not matched to a gene: 13. Looked up from germline, CDR1 is LNHNV and CDR2 is YYDKDF (reference sequence). CDR3 size: 17 residues. The CDR3 here is CATSKDTGRGLANIQYF. CDR3 DNA sequence: TGTGCCACCAGCAAGGATACGGGGCGGGGACTAGCAAACATTCAGTACTTC.

V is TRBV10-3 and J is TRBJ2-7; TRBD2 aligns across 9 bases. The CDR3 runs 15 residues. CDR1 ENHRY and CDR2 SYGVKD come from the germline V gene. The trim removed 8 bases at V and 5 bases at J, leaving 13 bases unmatched. Here the CDR3 DNA reads TGTGCCATCGGGTCTCCGACTAGCGGTAACCACGAGCAGTACTTC. Translated: CAIGSPTSGNHEQYF.

This chain uses TRBV6-2 or TRBV6-3 with TRBJ2-7, with 10 bases fitting TRBD1. V dropped 5 bases and J dropped 2; count of bases not matched to a gene: 6. Germline V CDR1 and CDR2: MNHEY, SVGEGT. The CDR3 extends over 15 amino acids. CDR3 region: CASSPGTGVTYEQYF. CDR3 coding DNA: TGTGCCAGCAGTCCCGGGACAGGGGTAACCTACGAGCAGTACTTC.